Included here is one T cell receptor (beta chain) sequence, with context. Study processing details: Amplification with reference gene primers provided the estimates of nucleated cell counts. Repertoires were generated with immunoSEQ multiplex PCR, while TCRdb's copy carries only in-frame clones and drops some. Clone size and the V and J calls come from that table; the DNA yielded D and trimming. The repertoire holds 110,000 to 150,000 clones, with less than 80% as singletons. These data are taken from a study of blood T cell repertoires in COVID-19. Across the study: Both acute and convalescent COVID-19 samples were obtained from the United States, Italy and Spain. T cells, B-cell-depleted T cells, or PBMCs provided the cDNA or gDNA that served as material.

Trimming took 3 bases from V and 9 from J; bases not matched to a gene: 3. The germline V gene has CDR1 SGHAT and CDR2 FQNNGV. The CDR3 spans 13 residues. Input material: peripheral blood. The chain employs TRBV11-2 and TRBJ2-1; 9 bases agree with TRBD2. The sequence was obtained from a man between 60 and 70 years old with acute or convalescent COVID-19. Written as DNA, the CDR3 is TGTGCCAGCAGCTTGCGGGAGGGCTCTGAGCAGTTCTTC. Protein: CASSLREGSEQFF.